This TCR beta chain comes out of a study of blood T cell repertoires in COVID-19. Study-wide context: Spain, Italy and the United States supplied samples that represented acute and convalescent COVID-19. T cells, B-cell-depleted T cells, or PBMCs supplied cDNA or gDNA.

Under the authors' procedure: Estimates of nucleated cell counts were drawn from the amplification of reference gene primers. Profiling relied on immunoSEQ multiplex PCR, and the TCRdb table lists in-frame clones only, not all of them. V and J calls and clone size are those listed in that table; D and trimming were worked out from the DNA. The sample lists 140,000 or so clones; 70% to 80% were seen once. It was during active infection that Seattle patients were enrolled and then longitudinally followed. The sequence derives from a woman between 65 and 79 years old with COVID-19, enrolled during active disease. The sequencing sample was made of peripheral blood.

The CDR3, as DNA: TGTGCCAGCAGCTTATGGCAGGGGATCGACGAGCAGTACTTC. Residues: CASSLWQGIDEQYF. This chain links TRBV11-2 with TRBJ2-7, with a weak D call TRBD1 (6 bases). Trimming cost V 2 bases and J 5 bases, with 13 bases left between them. Germline V gives CDR1 SGHAT, CDR2 FQNNGV. The CDR3 consists of 14 residues.